The 7 T cell receptor beta chains reported below all come from one sample, sequenced in a study of T cell changes during pregnancy in multiple sclerosis. Sequencing was performed with immunoSEQ multiplex PCR; in TCRdb, only in-frame clones are kept and a portion is missing. The profile covers more than 25,000 clones, with around nine tenths appearing a single time and 0.6% to 0.75% taken by the ten largest. The sample here was CD4+ T cells from peripheral blood mononuclear cells, taken in the first trimester of pregnancy. The receptors derive from a female donor with multiple sclerosis, enrolled in a pregnancy study.

This chain's CDR3 is CASSPGTSGGASGTDTQYF. CDR3 bases: TGTGCCAGCAGCCCCGGGACTAGCGGGGGGGCCTCGGGCACAGATACGCAGTATTTT. The chain links TRBV5-4 to TRBJ2-3, with 16 bases that match TRBD2. The CDR3 has 19 amino acids. Germline V CDR1 and CDR2: SGHNT, YYREEE (reference sequence). With 4 bases clipped from V and 1 base from J, the junction kept 9 bases outside the gene matches.

The rearrangement links TRBV4-1 to TRBJ1-1, with D perhaps TRBD1 (6 bases). CDR3 length equals 16 residues. Deletions cut 4 bases from V and 5 bases from J, with 20 bases between. Germline values: CDR1 MGHRA, CDR2 YSYEKL. CDR3 DNA sequence: TGCGCCAGCAGCCCCGCGACAGGATTGGGAAAAACTGAAGCTTTCTTT. It translates to CASSPATGLGKTEAFF.

This rearrangement joins TRBV4-1 to TRBJ1-5, with 7 nucleotides matching TRBD1. With V trimmed by 4 bases and J by 3 bases, 6 bases remained unmatched. Germline loops: CDR1 MGHRA, CDR2 YSYEKL. The CDR3 consists of 15 residues. The CDR3 here is CASSPDRTTNQPQHF. CDR3 in DNA: TGCGCCAGCAGCCCGGACAGGACAACCAATCAGCCCCAGCATTTT.

The chain carries TRBV7-8 and TRBJ1-2; D gene uncertain. Looked up from germline, CDR1 is SGHVS and CDR2 is FQNEAQ. V shed 4 bases and J shed 4 bases, with 10 bases lying between them. This CDR3 has 13 residues. The CDR3 sequence is CASSSGVSYGYTF. For the CDR3, the DNA is TGTGCCAGCAGCTCCGGGGTATCCTATGGCTACACCTTC.

In this sample, this clone turned up once. The genes are TRBV7-2 and TRBJ2-1; perhaps TRBD2 as D (6 bases). The germline CDR1 and CDR2 sequences are SGHTA and FQGNSA. With 1 base removed from V and 13 bases from J, the gap between germline ends came to 8 bases. The CDR3 length is 11 residues. CDR3 DNA sequence: TGTGCCAGCAGCTTAGGTAGCGGCCAGTTCTTC. Translated: CASSLGSGQFF.

V is TRBV19 and J is TRBJ1-2; D not resolved. Germline V lookup: CDR1 LNHDA, CDR2 SQIVND (reference sequence). The V and J ends lost 6 bases and 3 bases respectively, with 17 bases between them. The CDR3 totals 15 residues. The DNA for the CDR3 is TGTGCCAGTAGCGACTACCCACCATGGCACTATGGCTACACCTTC. Translated, it gives CASSDYPPWHYGYTF. The full variable domain, its missing parts supplied by reference TRBV19 and TRBJ1-2, is DGGITQSPKYLFRKEGQNVTLSCEQNLNHDAMYWYRQDPGQGLRLIYYSQIVNDFQKGDIAEGYSVSREKKESFPLTVTSAQKNPTAFYLCASSDYPPWHYGYTFGSGTRLTVV.

This clone occurred a few times. V and J are TRBV2 and TRBJ1-6; D may be TRBD1 (5 bases). CDR1 is SNHLY, CDR2 FYNNEI, per germline. Trimming left V 3 bases short and J 9 bases short, with 15 bases between. There are 15 residues in the CDR3. CDR3 sequence reads: CASSEWVGGISPLHF. In nucleotides, the CDR3 is TGTGCCAGCAGTGAGTGGGTGGGGGGTATTTCACCCCTCCACTTT. The full variable domain, rest sourced from reference TRBV2 and TRBJ1-6, is EPEVTQTPSHQVTQMGQEVILRCVPISNHLYFYWYRQILGQKVEFLVSFYNNEISEKSEIFDDQFSVERPDGSNFTLKIRSTKLEDSAMYFCASSEWVGGISPLHFGNGTRLTVT.